This T cell receptor beta chain was found in a study of blood T cell repertoires in COVID-19. Study details: There were acute and convalescent COVID-19 samples, and they came from the United States, Italy and Spain. PBMCs, B-cell-depleted T cells, or T cells provided the cDNA or gDNA that made up the material.

V lost 3 bases and J lost 4; bases outside the gene matches: 5. This CDR3 has 16 amino acids. The germline gives CDR1 SGDLS, CDR2 YYNGEE. Here immunoSEQ multiplex PCR was the method, and the copy in TCRdb shows in-frame clones only, minus some. The sample holds more than 85,000 clones, about three quarters seen once. This TCR came from a woman older than 75 with active or convalescent COVID-19. The genes are TRBV9 and TRBJ2-1; 12 bases match TRBD2. The specimen sequenced was peripheral blood. In DNA, the CDR3 is TGTGCCAGCAGCGCCCTAGCGGGAGGGGGGTACAATGAGCAGTTCTTC. Amino acid sequence: CASSALAGGGYNEQFF.